These 18 T cell receptor beta chains were all obtained from the same sample, sequenced in a study of tumor-infiltrating lymphocytes in localized non-small cell lung cancer. Profiled with immunoSEQ multiplex PCR; TCRdb holds only in-frame clones, not every one. The profile shows 7,000 or so clones, roughly three quarters of them singletons. The sequenced sample was uninvolved lung tissue not adjacent to the tumor. These receptors all come from a human donor with non-small cell lung cancer.

The rearrangement links TRBV7-2 to TRBJ2-7; 10 nucleotides align to TRBD2. Germline V gene data show CDR1 as SGHTA and CDR2 as FQGNSA. The CDR3 is 15 amino acids. V trimming: 5 bases; J trimming: 0 bases; junction bases outside the gene matches: 4. Here the CDR3 reads CASSPLAGRSYEQYF. The CDR3 DNA reads as TGTGCCAGCAGCCCACTAGCGGGACGCTCCTACGAGCAGTACTTC.

This clone was found a few times. J is TRBJ2-6 and V is TRBV19; possibly TRBD2 for D (7 bases). The CDR3 has 19 residues. V was clipped by 6 bases and J by 1 base, with 22 bases between them. Germline CDR1 is LNHDA and CDR2 is SQIVND (reference sequence). The CDR3 sequence: CASRKRGGAVVSGANVLTF. DNA of the CDR3: TGTGCCAGTAGAAAAAGGGGGGGTGCTGTTGTATCTGGGGCCAACGTCCTGACTTTC.

J is TRBJ1-1 and V is TRBV7-2; 7 bases agree with TRBD1. The CDR3 consists of 13 residues. Germline-derived CDR1 and CDR2 are SGHTA and FQGNSA. J gave up 4 bases and V 4 bases, and 3 bases lay outside the gene matches. The CDR3 DNA sequence: TGTGCCAGCAGCTCAGGGGGGCTCACTGAAGCTTTCTTT. Its protein product is CASSSGGLTEAFF.

This clone was seen just once. The gene calls are TRBV28 and TRBJ2-2, with 11 nucleotides matching TRBD1. Germline V gene lookup returns CDR1 MDHEN and CDR2 SYDVKM. The CDR3 has 14 amino acids. Germline trimming cut 6 bases from V and 4 bases from J; bases unmatched to any gene: 1. Here the CDR3 DNA reads TGTGCCAGCAGAGGGACAGGGGGCACCGGGGAGCTGTTTTTT. This codes for CASRGTGGTGELFF.

This clone was recorded a few times. The chain employs TRBV5-1 and TRBJ1-5; 7 bases map to TRBD1. This CDR3 has 13 residues. J was trimmed by 8 bases and V by 3 bases; bases with no gene match: 5. Germline loops: CDR1 SGHRS, CDR2 YFSETQ. The CDR3 spells CASSSQGGEPQHF. The CDR3, as DNA: TGCGCCAGCAGCTCCCAGGGGGGCGAGCCCCAGCATTTT.

This clone occurred a few times. The chain is built from TRBV7-3 and TRBJ2-1; 7 bases line up with TRBD2. CDR3 length: 15 amino acids. With 1 base clipped from V and 5 bases from J, the junction kept 5 bases outside the gene matches. The germline CDR1 and CDR2 sequences are SGHTA and FQGTGA. CDR3 amino acids: CASSLNRGSHNEQFF. In nucleotides, the CDR3 is TGTGCCAGCAGCTTAAATCGCGGGAGCCACAATGAGCAGTTCTTC.

The table lists this clone with a few counts. This chain uses TRBV5-1 with TRBJ2-3, with D possibly being TRBD1 or TRBD2 (6 bases each). V dropped 4 bases and J dropped 0 bases, with 18 bases sitting between them. The germline gives CDR1 SGHRS, CDR2 YFSETQ. This CDR3 has 17 amino acids. CDR3 sequence: CASSRSLGGQSTDTQYF. The CDR3 region has the DNA TGCGCCAGCAGCCGTTCGCTTGGGGGGCAAAGCACAGATACGCAGTATTTT.

The chain carries TRBV10-3 and TRBJ2-7, with D maybe TRBD2 (7 bases). Germline V gives CDR1 ENHRY, CDR2 SYGVKD. The CDR3 extends over 15 amino acids. The germline V and J ends were trimmed by 7 bases and 7 bases, with 23 bases remaining between them. This CDR3 reads CAITKASGSQGEQYF. DNA for the CDR3: TGTGCCATCACTAAGGCTAGCGGATCTCAGGGGGAGCAGTACTTC.

The V and J genes are TRBV7-8 and TRBJ1-1, with D possibly being TRBD1 (6 bases). Germline CDR1 is SGHVS and CDR2 is FQNEAQ. This CDR3 has 16 amino acids. V gave up 3 bases and J gave up 10 bases, with 24 bases separating them. Here the CDR3 reads CASSLGGGRGGRRAFF. In DNA form, the CDR3 reads TGTGCCAGCAGCTTGGGGGGTGGCAGGGGAGGTCGCCGAGCTTTCTTT.

J is TRBJ2-1 and V is TRBV5-1, with 8 bases fitting TRBD2. The CDR3 runs to 15 residues. V was pared by 1 base and J by 8 bases, with 8 bases of the junction left unmatched. Germline CDR1 reads SGHRS; CDR2 reads YFSETQ. CDR3 nucleotide sequence: TGCGCCAGCAGCTTGCCGGGAGGGCCCATAGATGAGCAGTTCTTC. It specifies CASSLPGGPIDEQFF.

V gene TRBV13 combines with J gene TRBJ2-3; D remains unclear. V dropped 5 bases and J dropped 2 bases, with 14 bases sitting between them. Germline-derived CDR1 and CDR2 are PRHDT and FYEKMQ (reference sequence). This CDR3 is 15 amino acids long. The CDR3, as DNA: TGTGCCAGCAGCCCCTCGTACCAACTCACAGATACGCAGTATTTT. This sequence encodes CASSPSYQLTDTQYF.

V gene TRBV7-8 combines with J gene TRBJ2-7, with D hard to call. The CDR3 is made up of 11 amino acids. The germline V gene has CDR1 SGHVS and CDR2 FQNEAQ. Trimming shortened V by 1 base and J by 4 bases, and 2 bases separated the two germline ends. CDR3 residues: CASSLVYEQYF. The CDR3 nucleotides are TGTGCCAGCAGCTTAGTTTACGAGCAGTACTTC.

This chain uses TRBV29-1 with TRBJ2-5; TRBD2 might be the D (6 bases). CDR3 length: 13 residues. Germline CDR1 is SQVTM and CDR2 is ANQGSEA. The V end lost 4 bases, the J end lost 1 base, and 10 bases lay between the germline ends. The CDR3 nucleotides read TGCAGCGTTGCGCGGGACTTCCAAGAGACCCAGTACTTC. Its protein product is CSVARDFQETQYF.

This clone was detected only a few times. The genes are TRBV10-1 and TRBJ2-1, with TRBD1 matching over 8 bases. Germline V gene sequence: CDR1 WNHNN, CDR2 SYGVQD (reference sequence). This CDR3 spans 15 amino acids. The J segment lost 6 bases and the V segment lost 4 bases, leaving 8 bases of the junction unmatched. The CDR3 sequence is CASSGHRTGRNEQFF. The CDR3 DNA follows: TGCGCCAGCAGTGGACATCGGACAGGGCGCAATGAGCAGTTCTTC.

The chain carries TRBV25-1 and TRBJ1-1, with a possible D match to TRBD1 (5 bases). CDR3 length equals 12 residues. Trimming took off 5 bases at V and 4 bases at J, with 8 bases between the two ends. CDR1 is MGHDK, CDR2 SYGVNS, per germline. The CDR3 DNA follows: TGTGCCAGCAGTTGGGGGACCACTGAAGCTTTCTTT. It is translated as CASSWGTTEAFF.

The sample holds a few counts of this clone. The rearrangement links TRBV14 to TRBJ2-2, with D unclear. The V gene's germline CDR1 is SGHDN and CDR2 FVKESK. CDR3 length: 13 amino acids. Trimming took off 5 bases at V and 7 bases at J, with 11 bases between the two ends. This chain's CDR3 is CASSVRWGGELFF. The CDR3 DNA follows: TGTGCCAGCAGCGTCCGGTGGGGCGGGGAGCTGTTTTTT.

The V and J genes are TRBV27 and TRBJ2-3; possible D gene TRBD2, 6 bases. The CDR3 sequence is 13 residues long. The V gene lost 3 bases and the J gene lost 10 bases, with 14 bases spanning the gap. Germline V gene sequence: CDR1 MNHEY, CDR2 SMNVEV (reference sequence). CDR3 in DNA: TGTGCCAGCAGTTTCGGGAGTTACAGAGCGCAGTATTTT. This translates into CASSFGSYRAQYF.

This rearrangement joins TRBV7-2 to TRBJ1-2; D might be TRBD1 (6 bases). CDR1 and CDR2 from the germline V gene are SGHTA and FQGNSA. There are 14 residues in the CDR3. V lost 5 bases and J 2 bases, leaving 12 bases between the germline ends. CDR3 loop: CASSPATGNYGYTF. The CDR3 DNA follows: TGTGCCAGCAGCCCGGCGACAGGAAACTATGGCTACACCTTC.